This TCR beta chain was recorded in a study of T cell changes during pregnancy in multiple sclerosis. Germline CDR1 LNHDA, CDR2 SQIVND (reference sequence). Trimming removed 10 bases from V and 3 bases from J, with 15 bases in between. The CDR3 loop spans 13 amino acids. Sequenced by immunoSEQ multiplex PCR; TCRdb stores in-frame clones only, minus some. The sample has 9,500 to 12,000 clones; approximately 84% are singletons. Material: CD8+ T cells from peripheral blood mononuclear cells, obtained after pregnancy. The chain recombines TRBV19 with TRBJ2-5; maybe TRBD1 (6 bases). The clonotype comes from a female donor in good health, enrolled as a control in a pregnancy study. The CDR3 nucleotides read TGTGCCACAGGGGTTTGGGGGAAAGAGACCCAGTACTTC. Translating gives CATGVWGKETQYF.